These T cell receptor beta chains were read from a single sample in a study of CD8 T cells in ankylosing spondylitis. TCRdb reanalysed the 5' RACE reads using MiXCR and keeps one entry per CDR3 protein. The sample has roughly 260,000 distinct CDR3 sequences, roughly 20% seen once; the top ten hold less than 9%. Material: blood, either unsorted or a sorted T cell fraction (not recorded which). The receptors derive from a male donor with ankylosing spondylitis or in good health (not recorded which). Each CDR3 is given with its conserved first and last residue. A D gene is named only where the DNA matches it firmly. Some rows have no size entry. The others give once, few or many, or a class for an expanded clone.

v_gene: TRBV28; d_gene: NA; abundance: NA; j_gene: TRBJ1-1; CDR3nt: TGTGCCAGCACCCTGTCTAGGGCCTACGGTGAAGCTTTCTTT; CDR3aa: CASTLSRAYGEAFF
v_gene: TRBV7-8; d_gene: NA; abundance: few; j_gene: TRBJ2-1; CDR3nt: TGTGCCAGCAGCCCCGACGCCGGGGGAGGTTCCCTCTACAATGAGCAGTTCTTC; CDR3aa: CASSPDAGGGSLYNEQFF
v_gene: TRBV18; d_gene: TRBD2; abundance: NA; j_gene: TRBJ2-3; CDR3nt: TGTGCCAGCTCACCTGTTAGCGGGAGTGCAGATACGCAGTATTTT; CDR3aa: CASSPVSGSADTQYF
v_gene: TRBV3-1; d_gene: NA; abundance: NA; j_gene: TRBJ1-5; CDR3nt: TGTGCCAGCAGCCAGGGACGGTCCGGGCAGCCCCAGCATTTT; CDR3aa: CASSQGRSGQPQHF
v_gene: TRBV12-3/TRBV12-4; d_gene: TRBD1; abundance: NA; j_gene: TRBJ2-2; CDR3nt: TGTGCCAGCAGTTACGATAGGGGGCCCGGGGAGCTGTTTTTT; CDR3aa: CASSYDRGPGELFF
v_gene: TRBV12-3/TRBV12-4; d_gene: TRBD2; abundance: many; j_gene: TRBJ2-3; CDR3nt: TGTGCCAGCAGTTTAGCTGGACTAGCGGGGGGGCGTTCGCAGTATTTT; CDR3aa: CASSLAGLAGGRSQYF
v_gene: TRBV20-1; d_gene: TRBD1; abundance: many; j_gene: TRBJ1-5; CDR3nt: TGCAGTGCAGCGACAGGGGCGACGAGCAATCAGCCCCAGCATTTT; CDR3aa: CSAATGATSNQPQHF
v_gene: TRBV10-1; d_gene: TRBD1; abundance: NA; j_gene: TRBJ2-1; CDR3nt: TGCGCCAGCAGCGACAGGGGGCTTAGCTCCTACAATGAGCAGTTCTTC; CDR3aa: CASSDRGLSSYNEQFF
v_gene: TRBV20-1; d_gene: NA; abundance: NA; j_gene: TRBJ1-1; CDR3nt: TGCAGTGCTAGACTCCCCAGGGAAAACACTGAAGCTTTCTTT; CDR3aa: CSARLPRENTEAFF
v_gene: TRBV29-1; d_gene: NA; abundance: many; j_gene: TRBJ2-5; CDR3nt: TGCAGCGTTGGGGCCTCAGGGGGGCAAGAGACCCAGTACTTC; CDR3aa: CSVGASGGQETQYF
v_gene: TRBV10-3; d_gene: NA; abundance: few; j_gene: TRBJ2-1; CDR3nt: TGTGCCATCAGTGGGTTAGGGGGAGTGGACCCTAGCTCCTACAATGAGCAGTTCTTC; CDR3aa: CAISGLGGVDPSSYNEQFF
v_gene: TRBV27; d_gene: NA; abundance: few; j_gene: TRBJ2-1; CDR3nt: TGTGCCAGCAGTCCCAATATGGATGAGCAGTTCTTC; CDR3aa: CASSPNMDEQFF
v_gene: TRBV30; d_gene: NA; abundance: NA; j_gene: TRBJ2-1; CDR3nt: TGTGCCTGGAGTGTAAATGGGGGGGCATACAATGAGCAGTTCTTC; CDR3aa: CAWSVNGGAYNEQFF
v_gene: TRBV25-1; d_gene: NA; abundance: NA; j_gene: TRBJ1-4; CDR3nt: TGTGCCAGCAGTGAACTAGCACAGCTCGGTAGTAAACTGTTTTTT; CDR3aa: CASSELAQLGSKLFF
v_gene: TRBV20-1; d_gene: NA; abundance: NA; j_gene: TRBJ1-2; CDR3nt: TGCAGTGCTAGCCGAACGGGGGGCTACACCTTC; CDR3aa: CSASRTGGYTF
v_gene: TRBV27; d_gene: TRBD2; abundance: many; j_gene: TRBJ2-1; CDR3nt: TGTGCCAGCCTTGCTTCATGGGAGGGCCTTTATGAGCAGTTCTTC; CDR3aa: CASLASWEGLYEQFF
v_gene: TRBV10-1; d_gene: TRBD2; abundance: NA; j_gene: TRBJ2-3; CDR3nt: TGCGCCAGCAGTGAGTCGATTGCGGGAGTAGATACGCAGTATTTT; CDR3aa: CASSESIAGVDTQYF
v_gene: TRBV20-1; d_gene: TRBD1; abundance: NA; j_gene: TRBJ1-6; CDR3nt: TGCAGTGCTCGTCCCGGGACAGGATCACCCCTCCACTTT; CDR3aa: CSARPGTGSPLHF
v_gene: TRBV6-4; d_gene: TRBD2; abundance: few; j_gene: TRBJ2-5; CDR3nt: TGTGCCAGCACTACAGGGACTAGCGGGGGCACGTACCAAGAGACCCAGTACTTC; CDR3aa: CASTTGTSGGTYQETQYF
v_gene: TRBV6-1; d_gene: TRBD1; abundance: few; j_gene: TRBJ1-2; CDR3nt: TGTGCCAGCAGGACGACAGGGAGCGACGATGGCTACACCTTC; CDR3aa: CASRTTGSDDGYTF
v_gene: TRBV5-1; d_gene: NA; abundance: NA; j_gene: TRBJ2-1; CDR3nt: TGCGCCAGCAGCTCAGGTCACAATGAGCAGTTCTTC; CDR3aa: CASSSGHNEQFF
v_gene: TRBV9; d_gene: NA; abundance: few; j_gene: TRBJ2-5; CDR3nt: TGTGCCAGCAGCGTAGCCGGTCAAGGGGGACAAGAGACCCAGTACTTC; CDR3aa: CASSVAGQGGQETQYF
v_gene: TRBV5-4; d_gene: TRBD1; abundance: few; j_gene: TRBJ1-1; CDR3nt: TGTGCCAGCGGCAAACAGGGGGACACTGAAGCTTTCTTT; CDR3aa: CASGKQGDTEAFF
v_gene: TRBV19; d_gene: TRBD2; abundance: NA; j_gene: TRBJ2-1; CDR3nt: TGTGCCAGTAGTATTAAGTTTGGCGGGAGGGGAGTGTACAATGAGCAGTTCTTC; CDR3aa: CASSIKFGGRGVYNEQFF
v_gene: TRBV10-3; d_gene: TRBD1; abundance: NA; j_gene: TRBJ1-2; CDR3nt: TGTGCCATCAGTAAAGGGACAGGCGAAGGCTGGGTTGGCTACACCTTC; CDR3aa: CAISKGTGEGWVGYTF
v_gene: TRBV21-1; d_gene: NA; abundance: NA; j_gene: TRBJ2-6; CDR3nt: TGTGCCAGCAGCAAAGTGGGACAGCCGTTCTCTGGGGCCAACGTCCTGACTTTC; CDR3aa: CASSKVGQPFSGANVLTF
v_gene: TRBV20-1; d_gene: NA; abundance: once; j_gene: TRBJ2-4; CDR3nt: TGCAGTACTACTAGTGCTATAGACATTCAGTACTTC; CDR3aa: CSTTSAIDIQYF
v_gene: TRBV5-6; d_gene: NA; abundance: few; j_gene: TRBJ1-1; CDR3nt: TGTGCCAGCAGCTTGGTTAGGGTGAATAGGGTGAACACTGAAGCTTTCTTT; CDR3aa: CASSLVRVNRVNTEAFF
v_gene: TRBV12-3/TRBV12-4; d_gene: NA; abundance: few; j_gene: TRBJ1-2; CDR3nt: TGTGCCAGCAGTTTGGTAGCAGGCAGGGCCAACTATGGCTACACCTTC; CDR3aa: CASSLVAGRANYGYTF
v_gene: TRBV29-1; d_gene: NA; abundance: NA; j_gene: TRBJ2-1; CDR3nt: TGCAGCGTTGAAGGGGTTAATGAGCAGTTCTTC; CDR3aa: CSVEGVNEQFF
v_gene: TRBV18; d_gene: NA; abundance: NA; j_gene: TRBJ1-1; CDR3nt: TGTGCCAGCTCTCGACAGCTAATGAACACTGAAGCTTTCTTT; CDR3aa: CASSRQLMNTEAFF
v_gene: TRBV7-2; d_gene: NA; abundance: NA; j_gene: TRBJ2-3; CDR3nt: TGTGCCAGCAGCTCTACCCACCGTGGGGGGCGAAATACGCAGTATTTT; CDR3aa: CASSSTHRGGRNTQYF
v_gene: TRBV12-3/TRBV12-4; d_gene: NA; abundance: few; j_gene: TRBJ2-5; CDR3nt: TGTGCCAGCAGAGCCGGGATCTACCAAGAGACCCAGTACTTC; CDR3aa: CASRAGIYQETQYF
v_gene: TRBV18; d_gene: TRBD2; abundance: NA; j_gene: TRBJ2-2; CDR3nt: TGTGCCAGCTCACCGAATGCCAGCGGGAGTAAGAACACCGGGGAGCTGTTTTTT; CDR3aa: CASSPNASGSKNTGELFF
v_gene: TRBV29-1; d_gene: TRBD1; abundance: NA; j_gene: TRBJ1-1; CDR3nt: TGCAGCGTCGGACAGGTTTTAAACACTGAAGCTTTCTTT; CDR3aa: CSVGQVLNTEAFF
v_gene: TRBV5-1; d_gene: TRBD2; abundance: NA; j_gene: TRBJ2-3; CDR3nt: TGCGCCAGCAGCGCCACTAGCGGGGGGGCCGGAGATACGCAGTATTTT; CDR3aa: CASSATSGGAGDTQYF
v_gene: TRBV4-1; d_gene: TRBD2; abundance: few; j_gene: TRBJ2-1; CDR3nt: TGCGCCAGCAGCTTTGGCTCTAGCGGGGGGTACAATGAGCAGTTCTTC; CDR3aa: CASSFGSSGGYNEQFF
v_gene: TRBV5-1; d_gene: TRBD1; abundance: NA; j_gene: TRBJ2-6; CDR3nt: TGCGCCACCAACCTAGGACAGGAAAGGGCCTCTGGGGCCAACGTCCTGACTTTC; CDR3aa: CATNLGQERASGANVLTF
v_gene: TRBV6-2/TRBV6-3; d_gene: TRBD2; abundance: few; j_gene: TRBJ2-1; CDR3nt: TGTGCCAGCAGTTACCGAGGACTAGCGGGAGTTTACCCACATGAGCAGTTCTTC; CDR3aa: CASSYRGLAGVYPHEQFF
v_gene: TRBV27; d_gene: TRBD1; abundance: few; j_gene: TRBJ1-2; CDR3nt: TGTGCCAGCAGTTTCCGGGACAGCGCTAACTATGGCTACACCTTC; CDR3aa: CASSFRDSANYGYTF